This T cell receptor (beta chain) was identified in a study of cytomegalovirus exposure and HLA in healthy donors. General study points: Analysis performed later found more than 15,000 TCR beta sequences associated with HLA alleles at 0.05 false discovery rate.

The ends lost 0 bases at V and 2 bases at J; junction bases unmatched: 6. This CDR3 has 17 residues. Per the germline V gene, CDR1 is ENHRY and CDR2 is SYGVKD. The PCR used 60 Vbeta and 13 Jbeta primers. This table comes from immunoSEQ multiplex PCR, and its TCRdb copy is limited to in-frame clones, with some not included. This sample yields more than 150,000 clones, of which approximately 82% are seen a single time; 2.1% belongs to the top ten. In its sample, this clone was seen a few times. Its matching antigen is unknown. The sequence was obtained from a woman in her late teens or twenties in good health and CMV-seropositive. The chain has TRBV10-3 and TRBJ2-2; TRBD1 agrees at 7 bases. Sequenced material: PBMCs. The CDR3 coding sequence is TGTGCCATCAGTGAGTCTGCAAGGGACAGTAACACCGGGGAGCTGTTTTTT. Protein product: CAISESARDSNTGELFF.